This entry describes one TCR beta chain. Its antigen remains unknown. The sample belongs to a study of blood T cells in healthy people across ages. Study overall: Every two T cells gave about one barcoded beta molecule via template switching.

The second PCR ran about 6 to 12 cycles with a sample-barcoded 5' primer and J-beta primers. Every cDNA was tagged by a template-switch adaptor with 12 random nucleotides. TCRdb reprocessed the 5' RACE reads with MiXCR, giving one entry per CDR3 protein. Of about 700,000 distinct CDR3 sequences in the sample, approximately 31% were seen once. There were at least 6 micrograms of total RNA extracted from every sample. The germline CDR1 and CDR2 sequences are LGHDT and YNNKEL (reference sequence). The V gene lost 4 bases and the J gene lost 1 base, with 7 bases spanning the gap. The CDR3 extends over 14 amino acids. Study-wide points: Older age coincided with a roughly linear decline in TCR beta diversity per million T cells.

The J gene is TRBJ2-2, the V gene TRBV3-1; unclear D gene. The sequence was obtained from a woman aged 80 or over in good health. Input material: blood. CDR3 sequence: CASSRVQNTGELFF. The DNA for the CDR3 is TGTGCCAGCAGCCGGGTCCAGAACACCGGGGAGCTGTTTTTT.